The entry below gives a single T cell receptor (beta chain) sequence along with its context. Clones were read by immunoSEQ multiplex PCR, and TCRdb kept only the in-frame ones, dropping some. The table records more than 1 million clones, approximately 78% of them present only once. This sample was taken from a study of shared clonotypes between healthy human individuals. This receptor was taken from a man younger than 35 in good health. Some clones in this sample may be carry-over from other donors' samples. Sequenced sample: memory CD4+ T cells from PBMCs. The subset: CD45RA-negative fraction.

The CDR3 DNA reads as TGTGCCAGCATTCCGACCACCCGCGGCACAGATACGCAGTATTTT. This codes for CASIPTTRGTDTQYF. This chain joins TRBV2 and TRBJ2-3; D unresolved. Germline CDR1 is SNHLY and CDR2 is FYNNEI. This CDR3 contains 15 residues. The ends were cut back, 7 bases at V and 1 base at J, with 15 bases in the middle.